A selection of T cell receptor beta chains follows, all from one sample in a study of blood T cells in healthy people across ages. TCRdb recomputed calls from the 5' RACE reads with MiXCR, one row per CDR3 protein. The data show 550,000 to 750,000 distinct CDR3 sequences, around 20% seen once. Sequenced sample: blood. Receptor source: a man in his sixties or seventies in good health. The CDR3 runs from the conserved cysteine through the conserved F or W. D genes are given only for firm matches. Only part of the rows carry a size: once, few, many, or a class if the clone is expanded.

-	TRBJ2-7	TRBV6-5	-	TGTGCCAGCAGTTATATCAAGGGAAGCGAGCAGTACTTC	CASSYIKGSEQYF
-	TRBJ2-4	TRBV6-1	-	TGTGCCAGCAGTGAAATTTTAGGGAATGATCGTCGTGACATTCAGTACTTC	CASSEILGNDRRDIQYF
few	TRBJ2-1	TRBV20-1	-	TGCAGTGCTAGGAGAGCCGGAGGCAATGAGCAGTTCTTC	CSARRAGGNEQFF
-	TRBJ2-7	TRBV29-1	TRBD2	TGCAGCGTTGCGGGACTAGCGGGAGTGGACGAGCAGTACTTC	CSVAGLAGVDEQYF
-	TRBJ1-2	TRBV12-3/TRBV12-4	-	TGTGCCAGCAGCCCCCATGGGTACTATGGCTACACCTTC	CASSPHGYYGYTF
-	TRBJ1-6	TRBV12-3/TRBV12-4	-	TGTGCCAGCAGCCCTCAGGGAAGTAATTCACCCCTCCGCTTT	CASSPQGSNSPLRF
few	TRBJ2-3	TRBV20-1	-	TGCAGTGCTTCTGGGACGGCGGTTCTTGGCACAGATACGCAGTATTTT	CSASGTAVLGTDTQYF
many	TRBJ1-1	TRBV3-1	TRBD1	TGTGCCAGCACCTTGACAGGGGTGAACACTGAAGCTTTCTTT	CASTLTGVNTEAFF
few	TRBJ2-2	TRBV3-1	TRBD1	TGTGCCAGCAGCCCGGACAGGGGCGGCACCGGGGAGCTGTTTTTT	CASSPDRGGTGELFF
-	TRBJ2-5	TRBV29-1	-	TGCAGCGTTGTATTATGGTTACAGAAAGAGACCCAGTACTTC	CSVVLWLQKETQYF
few	TRBJ1-1	TRBV10-3	-	TGTGCCATCAGTGAGTCCCCAGGGAAAGGCACTGAAGCTTTCTTT	CAISESPGKGTEAFF
-	TRBJ2-7	TRBV18	TRBD2	TGTGCCAGCTCTCCCGGACTAGCGGGAGGTCTCTACGAGCAGTACTTC	CASSPGLAGGLYEQYF
-	TRBJ2-7	TRBV6-2/TRBV6-3	TRBD2	TGTGCCAGCAGTTACCCTAGCGGTGCCTACGAGCAGTACTTC	CASSYPSGAYEQYF
few	TRBJ1-2	TRBV28	-	TGTGCCACCGTAATGTCTCCCTATGGCTACACCTTC	CATVMSPYGYTF
-	TRBJ2-5	TRBV18	-	TGTGCCAGCTCTCTCCAATGGACGTCCGAGACCCAGTACTTC	CASSLQWTSETQYF
few	TRBJ2-1	TRBV29-1	TRBD2	TGCAGCGTCGGGGAACCTAGCGGGAGGTACAATGAGCAGTTCTTC	CSVGEPSGRYNEQFF
-	TRBJ2-5	TRBV6-2/TRBV6-3	TRBD2	TGTGCCAGCAGCGACGGGGAGGGAGTCAGGGAGCAGTACTTC	CASSDGEGVREQYF
few	TRBJ1-2	TRBV4-1	TRBD1	TGCGCCAGCAGCCAATTCACCCAGGGGGCGATCTACCACACCTTC	CASSQFTQGAIYHTF
-	TRBJ1-3	TRBV29-1	-	TGCAGCGTTGAGGACAGCTCTGGAAACACCATATATTTT	CSVEDSSGNTIYF
-	TRBJ2-2	TRBV3-1	-	TGTGCCAGCAGCCAAGAAAAACTCTTAGGCACCGGGGAGCTGTTTTTT	CASSQEKLLGTGELFF
few	TRBJ1-4	TRBV25-1	TRBD1	TGTGCCAGCAGCCGACAGGGGAATGAAAAACTGTTTTTT	CASSRQGNEKLFF
few	TRBJ2-3	TRBV28	TRBD1	TGTGCCAGCAGCGGGACAGTCCGCACAGATACGCAGTATTTT	CASSGTVRTDTQYF
few	TRBJ2-3	TRBV5-4	TRBD2	TGTGCCAGCAGCTTGAGAAGCGGGGTGATCACAGATACGCAGTATTTT	CASSLRSGVITDTQYF
-	TRBJ2-1	TRBV7-2	TRBD2	TGTGCCAGCAGCCCCAGGCCACTAGCGGGAGCGTACAATGAGCAGTTCTTC	CASSPRPLAGAYNEQFF
-	TRBJ2-2	TRBV27	-	TGTGCCAGCAGTCGAACCGGGACTCAGAACACCGGGGAGCTGTTTTTT	CASSRTGTQNTGELFF
few	TRBJ2-3	TRBV9	-	TGTGCCAGCAGCGTAGCTGCTAGCGCCCCAGATACGCAGTATTTT	CASSVAASAPDTQYF
-	TRBJ2-7	TRBV12-5	-	TGTGCTAGTGGCCCCGCTTCCTACGAGCAGTACTTC	CASGPASYEQYF